Listed below are T cell receptor beta chains from one sample, sequenced in a study of blood T cell repertoires in COVID-19. TCRdb's copy holds only in-frame clones and misses some; the assay was immunoSEQ multiplex PCR. Among some 270,000 clones listed, around 89% were seen once. The source material was PBMCs or T cells enriched from blood (not recorded which). These receptors were collected from a woman aged 25 to 39 with acute COVID-19. CDR3s include the opening cysteine and the closing phenylalanine or tryptophan. A clone size is listed for some rows: how often the clone was seen (once, few, many), or a class if it is expanded.

v_gene: TRBV9; abundance: -; CDR3aa: CASSVSSGRGSYNEQFF
v_gene: TRBV5-1; abundance: -; CDR3aa: CASSRDSKTPQHF
v_gene: TRBV28; abundance: once; CDR3aa: CASSLLAAEQYF
v_gene: TRBV6-5; abundance: few; CDR3aa: CASSSTGHPWDNEQFF
v_gene: TRBV9; abundance: -; CDR3aa: CASSVRPGGITEAFF
v_gene: TRBV2; abundance: -; CDR3aa: CASSVSEYSQPQHF
v_gene: TRBV28; abundance: -; CDR3aa: CASSSARQNYGYTF
v_gene: TRBV6-6; abundance: few; CDR3aa: CASSYSGRGSNQPQHF
v_gene: TRBV7-8; abundance: -; CDR3aa: CASRIQGSTEAFF
v_gene: TRBV15; abundance: -; CDR3aa: CATSREGLYTEAFF
v_gene: TRBV27; abundance: -; CDR3aa: CASSLQGGITEAFF
v_gene: TRBV6-5; abundance: -; CDR3aa: CASSYSYSYTEAFF
v_gene: TRBV9; abundance: -; CDR3aa: CASSAGTAQEKLFF
v_gene: TRBV6-5; abundance: -; CDR3aa: CASSYSGRVPPLHF
v_gene: TRBV2; abundance: -; CDR3aa: CASETGLYEQYF
v_gene: TRBV30; abundance: few; CDR3aa: CAWSHRGLSSYNEQFF
v_gene: TRBV15; abundance: -; CDR3aa: CATSRDRAADEQYF
v_gene: TRBV6-6; abundance: -; CDR3aa: CASSPSGGQGDTEAFF